The 4 T cell receptor beta chains given below trace back to one sample, sequenced in a study of control samples from healthy donors and cancer patients. Produced via immunoSEQ multiplex PCR; TCRdb's table is partial and in-frame only. The repertoire consists of about 170,000 clones, with roughly 95% occurring once and the leading ten covering about 4%. The sample taken for sequencing was blood. These receptors all come from a woman aged 55 to 70 in good health.

The chain carries TRBV30 and TRBJ1-2; no firm D call. Trimming took off 2 bases at V and 2 bases at J, with 9 bases between the two ends. The germline V gene has CDR1 GTSNPN and CDR2 SVGIG (reference sequence). There are 13 residues in the CDR3. The CDR3 sequence is CAWSMGLNYGYTF. The CDR3 DNA is TGTGCCTGGAGTATGGGTTTGAACTATGGCTACACCTTC.

This clone was detected only a few times. For the CDR3, the DNA is TGTGCCAGCTCACAGGGACAGATCGATAGCAATCAGCCCCAGCATTTT. Translation gives CASSQGQIDSNQPQHF. The chain carries TRBV18 and TRBJ1-5, with 7 positions matching TRBD1. V lost 4 bases and J lost 0; bases outside the gene matches: 6. CDR1 and CDR2 from the germline V gene are KGHSH and LQKENI. The CDR3 runs to 16 residues. The variable domain in full, completed from reference TRBV18 and TRBJ1-5, reads NAGVMQNPRHLVRRRGQEARLRCSPMKGHSHVYWYRQLPEEGLKFMVYLQKENIIDESGMPKERFSAEFPKEGPSILRIQQVVRGDSAAYFCASSQGQIDSNQPQHFGDGTRLSIL.

This chain uses TRBV7-2 with TRBJ2-3; D gene uncertain. CDR1 is SGHTA and CDR2 is FQGNSA in the germline V gene. The V end was cut by 1 base, the J end by 2 bases, with 7 bases between. CDR3 length equals 14 residues. CDR3 sequence reads: CASSLGLPTDTQYF. The CDR3 DNA reads as TGTGCCAGCAGCTTAGGGCTGCCCACAGATACGCAGTATTTT.

The chain carries TRBV28 and TRBJ2-1; 9 bases match TRBD2. Germline CDR1 MDHEN, CDR2 SYDVKM. The CDR3 totals 15 residues. Trimming took 3 bases from V and 4 from J; bases not matched to a gene: 4. The CDR3 DNA is TGTGCCAGCAGTTTGGCGGGGGGGCCTTACAATGAGCAGTTCTTC. Its translation: CASSLAGGPYNEQFF.